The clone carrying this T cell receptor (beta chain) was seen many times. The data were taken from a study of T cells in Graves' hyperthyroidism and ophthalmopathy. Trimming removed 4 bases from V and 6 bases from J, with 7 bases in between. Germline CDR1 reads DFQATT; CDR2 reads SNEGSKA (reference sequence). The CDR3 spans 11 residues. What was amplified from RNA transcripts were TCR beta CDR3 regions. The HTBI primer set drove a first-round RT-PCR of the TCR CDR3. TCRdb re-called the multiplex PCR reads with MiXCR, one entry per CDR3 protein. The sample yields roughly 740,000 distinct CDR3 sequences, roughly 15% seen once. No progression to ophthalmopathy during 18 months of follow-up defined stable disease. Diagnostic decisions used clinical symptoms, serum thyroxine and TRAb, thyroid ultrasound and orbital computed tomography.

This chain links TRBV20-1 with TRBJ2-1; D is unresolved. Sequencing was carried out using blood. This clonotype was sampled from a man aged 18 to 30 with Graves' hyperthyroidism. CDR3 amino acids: CSATRANEQFF. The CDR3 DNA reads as TGCAGTGCTACTAGAGCCAATGAGCAGTTCTTC.